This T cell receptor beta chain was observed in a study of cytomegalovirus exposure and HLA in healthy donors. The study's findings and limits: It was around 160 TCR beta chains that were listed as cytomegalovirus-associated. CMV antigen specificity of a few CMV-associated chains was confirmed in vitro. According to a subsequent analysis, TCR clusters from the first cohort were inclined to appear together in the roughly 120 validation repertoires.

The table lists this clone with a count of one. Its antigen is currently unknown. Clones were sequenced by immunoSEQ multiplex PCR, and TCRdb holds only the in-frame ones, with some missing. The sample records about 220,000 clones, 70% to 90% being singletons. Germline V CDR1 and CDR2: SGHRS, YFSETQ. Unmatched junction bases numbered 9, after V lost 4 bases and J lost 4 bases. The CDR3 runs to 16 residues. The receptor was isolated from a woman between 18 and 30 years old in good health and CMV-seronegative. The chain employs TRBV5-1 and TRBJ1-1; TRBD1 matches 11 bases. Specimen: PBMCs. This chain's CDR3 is CASSERTGGMGTEAFF. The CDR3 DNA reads TGCGCCAGCAGCGAACGGACAGGGGGCATGGGCACTGAAGCTTTCTTT.